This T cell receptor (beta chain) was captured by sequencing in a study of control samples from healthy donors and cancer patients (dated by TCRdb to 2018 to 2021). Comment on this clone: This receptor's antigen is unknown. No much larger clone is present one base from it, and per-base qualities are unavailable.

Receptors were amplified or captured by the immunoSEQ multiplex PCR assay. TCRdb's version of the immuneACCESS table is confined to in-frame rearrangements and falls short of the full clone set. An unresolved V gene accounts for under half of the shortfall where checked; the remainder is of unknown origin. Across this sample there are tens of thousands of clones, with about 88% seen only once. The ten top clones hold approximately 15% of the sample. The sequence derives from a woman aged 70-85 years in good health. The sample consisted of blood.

The CDR3 here reads CASSLEVIGLAGMNEQFF. The nucleotide sequence is TGTGCCAGCAGTCTCGAAGTGATAGGACTAGCGGGGATGAATGAGCAGTTCTTC. The chain couples TRBV2 to TRBJ2-1; 12 bases in the middle match TRBD2. The CDR1 and CDR2 encoded by the germline V gene are SNHLY and FYNNEI. Unmatched junction bases come to 15, with V trimmed by 5 bases and J by 7 bases. From its cysteine to its phenylalanine, the CDR3 spans 18 amino acids. Only CDR3 DNA remains: 54 bases, in frame from the first base. The full variable domain, with segments outside the CDR3 supplied by the reference TRBV2 and TRBJ2-1 proteins, appears as EPEVTQTPSHQVTQMGQEVILRCVPISNHLYFYWYRQILGQKVEFLVSFYNNEISEKSEIFDDQFSVERPDGSNFTLKIRSTKLEDSAMYFCASSLEVIGLAGMNEQFFGPGTRLTVL.